These 17 T cell receptor beta chains came from one sample sequenced in a study of blood T cell repertoires in COVID-19. Sequencing was performed with immunoSEQ multiplex PCR; in TCRdb, only in-frame clones are kept and a portion is missing. The data show 150,000 or so clones, approximately 84% seen once. The source material was peripheral blood. The source of these receptors is a woman aged 55-70 years with acute or convalescent COVID-19.

The chain is built from TRBV7-2 and TRBJ2-1; 8 nucleotides agree with TRBD2. Trimming took 0 bases from V and 3 from J; bases not matched to a gene: 4. The length of the CDR3 is 16 residues. The germline V gene encodes CDR1 SGHTA and CDR2 FQGNSA. The CDR3 spells CASSLASGRVYNEQFF. CDR3 in DNA: TGTGCCAGCAGCTTAGCCAGCGGGAGAGTCTACAATGAGCAGTTCTTC.

This clone was detected a few times. V and J are TRBV28 and TRBJ2-5; D possibly corresponds to TRBD2 (5 bases). V was shortened by 5 bases and J by 4 bases, with 17 bases between the two germline ends. This CDR3 region has 15 residues. Germline values: CDR1 MDHEN, CDR2 SYDVKM. In nucleotides, the CDR3 is TGTGCCAGCAGTCAATTCGGAGGAATTGGAGAGACCCAGTACTTC. Translated: CASSQFGGIGETQYF.

This sequence joins TRBV28 and TRBJ1-2; 9 bases are a match to TRBD1. Trimming cost V 5 bases and J 4 bases; bases outside gene matches: 11. Germline-derived CDR1 and CDR2 are MDHEN and SYDVKM. This CDR3 has 16 amino acids. CDR3 sequence reads: CASSADLQGASYGYTF. The CDR3, as DNA: TGTGCCAGCAGTGCGGACTTACAGGGGGCGTCCTATGGCTACACCTTC.

The chain carries TRBV5-4 and TRBJ2-1; D gene ambiguous. V lost 2 bases, J lost 5 bases, and 2 bases lay in between. The CDR3 loop spans 11 amino acids. The germline V gene has CDR1 SGHNT and CDR2 YYREEE (reference sequence). CDR3 protein: CASSFNNEQFF. DNA of the CDR3: TGTGCCAGCAGCTTCAACAATGAGCAGTTCTTC. Using reference TRBV5-4 and TRBJ2-1 for the parts outside the CDR3, the full variable domain is ETGVTQSPTHLIKTRGQQVTLRCSSQSGHNTVSWYQQALGQGPQFIFQYYREEENGRGNFPPRFSGLQFPNYSSELNVNALELDDSALYLCASSFNNEQFFGPGTRLTVL.

This chain connects TRBV11-2 to TRBJ2-1; 7 bases are shared with TRBD2. The germline V gene has CDR1 SGHAT and CDR2 FQNNGV. Losses at the gene ends were 6 bases for V and 5 bases for J; bases not matched to a gene: 7. CDR3 length: 14 amino acids. CDR3 loop: CASRTSGIHNEQFF. Written as DNA, the CDR3 is TGTGCCAGCAGAACCAGCGGGATTCACAATGAGCAGTTCTTC.

CDR3 sequence (DNA): TGTGCCAGTAGCGCTACAGGGAGCAATCAGCCCCAGCATTTT. It yields the protein CASSATGSNQPQHF. This chain uses TRBV19 with TRBJ1-5; tentatively, D is TRBD1 (6 bases). The V gene lost 6 bases and the J gene lost 1 base, with 10 bases spanning the gap. Germline CDR1 LNHDA, CDR2 SQIVND (reference sequence). The CDR3 contains 14 residues.

The rearrangement joins TRBV9 to TRBJ2-5; D uncertain. In germline, CDR1 is SGDLS, CDR2 YYNGEE. The CDR3 runs 13 residues. The V end was cut by 1 base, the J end by 4 bases, with 8 bases between. The CDR3: CASSVNTGETQYF. Written as DNA, the CDR3 is TGTGCCAGCAGCGTAAACACGGGAGAGACCCAGTACTTC.

This rearrangement joins TRBV6-2 or TRBV6-3 to TRBJ2-1; 7 bases map to TRBD2. The V gene's germline CDR1 is MNHEY and CDR2 SVGEGT. The CDR3 totals 17 residues. Unmatched junction bases numbered 7, after V lost 2 bases and J lost 0 bases. The CDR3 DNA follows: TGTGCCAGCAGTTACGGGACTATATCGTACTCCTACAATGAGCAGTTCTTC. Translating it yields CASSYGTISYSYNEQFF.

The rearrangement joins TRBV11-2 to TRBJ1-4; no definite D call. This CDR3 is 16 amino acids long. Looked up from germline, CDR1 is SGHAT and CDR2 is FQNNGV. V lost 4 bases, J lost 5 bases, and 17 bases lay in between. CDR3 DNA sequence: TGTGCCAGCAGCTCCACCAAAGGACGGAGGAATGAAAAACTGTTTTTT. Its translation is CASSSTKGRRNEKLFF.

The sample holds one count of this clone. The rearrangement joins TRBV21-1 to TRBJ2-6; the table calls TRBD1, which could not be checked here. TRBV21-1 is tagged as a pseudogene. CDR3 length: 18 residues. The DNA for the CDR3 is TGTGCCAGCAGCAAAGGTATATCTAAGGGGCCTGGGGCCAACGTCCTGACTTTC. Protein sequence: CASSKGISKGPGANVLTF.

Here the CDR3 reads CASSQTHYEQYF. In DNA, the CDR3 is TGTGCCAGCAGCCAGACACATTACGAGCAGTACTTC. The V and J genes are TRBV11-2 and TRBJ2-7; D unresolved. Per the germline V gene, CDR1 is SGHAT and CDR2 is FQNNGV. V lost 5 bases and J lost 4, with 9 bases in between. The CDR3 is 12 amino acids.

This sequence joins TRBV11-2 and TRBJ2-7; 11 bases fit TRBD1. CDR1 and CDR2 from the germline V gene are SGHAT and FQNNGV. The CDR3 spans 16 residues. V was clipped by 2 bases and J by 4 bases; unmatched bases: 7. The DNA of the CDR3 is TGTGCCAGCAGCTTAAAGGGGACAGGGGGATCGTACGAGCAGTACTTC. Protein product: CASSLKGTGGSYEQYF.

The chain uses TRBV28 and TRBJ2-5; 11 bases align to TRBD2. CDR3 length equals 17 residues. V lost 5 bases, J lost 4 bases, and 12 bases stayed unmatched. The germline CDR1 and CDR2 sequences are MDHEN and SYDVKM. The CDR3 DNA reads as TGTGCCAGCAGTCCAATCCAGTTAGCGGGAGGGGGAGAGACCCAGTACTTC. Translating gives CASSPIQLAGGGETQYF.

The chain employs TRBV9 and TRBJ2-7; 9 bases map to TRBD1. In germline, CDR1 is SGDLS, CDR2 YYNGEE. V shed 0 bases, J shed 0 bases, and the junction held 10 bases outside the gene matches. This CDR3 contains 18 residues. The CDR3 sequence: CASSVGPSPGQGSYEQYF. The CDR3 DNA reads TGTGCCAGCAGCGTAGGACCATCGCCGGGACAGGGCTCCTACGAGCAGTACTTC.

CDR3 sequence (DNA): TGTGCCAGCAGCCCCGACAGATATGGCTACACCTTC. Protein sequence: CASSPDRYGYTF. The chain is built from TRBV14 and TRBJ1-2; maybe TRBD1 (5 bases). Looked up from germline, CDR1 is SGHDN and CDR2 is FVKESK. V lost 4 bases and J lost 5, with 8 bases in between. The CDR3 has 12 amino acids. Based on the CDR3 plus reference TRBV14 and TRBJ1-2, the full variable domain is EAGVTQFPSHSVIEKGQTVTLRCDPISGHDNLYWYRRVMGKEIKFLLHFVKESKQDESGMPNNRFLAERTGGTYSTLKVQPAELEDSGVYFCASSPDRYGYTFGSGTRLTVV.

Concerning this clone: Distinct nucleotide sequences in the sample also encode this CDR3. The chain combines TRBV6-4 with TRBJ1-2; D is perhaps TRBD1 (6 bases). This CDR3 is built from 15 residues. V dropped 6 bases and J dropped 7 bases, with 21 bases sitting between them. Germline V lookup: CDR1 MRHNA, CDR2 SNTAGT. CDR3 sequence: CASSEGQGRSGGYTF. The CDR3 region has the DNA TGTGCCAGCAGCGAAGGGCAGGGGCGATCGGGTGGCTACACCTTC.

V gene TRBV15 combines with J gene TRBJ2-1; 7 bases are shared with TRBD2. Germline values: CDR1 LNHNV, CDR2 YYDKDF (reference sequence). J lost 2 bases, V lost 4 bases, and 11 bases had no gene match. The length of the CDR3 is 17 residues. The CDR3 loop reads CATSTTPGGGPYNEQFF. The CDR3 region has the DNA TGTGCCACCAGCACCACTCCTGGGGGGGGACCCTACAATGAGCAGTTCTTC.